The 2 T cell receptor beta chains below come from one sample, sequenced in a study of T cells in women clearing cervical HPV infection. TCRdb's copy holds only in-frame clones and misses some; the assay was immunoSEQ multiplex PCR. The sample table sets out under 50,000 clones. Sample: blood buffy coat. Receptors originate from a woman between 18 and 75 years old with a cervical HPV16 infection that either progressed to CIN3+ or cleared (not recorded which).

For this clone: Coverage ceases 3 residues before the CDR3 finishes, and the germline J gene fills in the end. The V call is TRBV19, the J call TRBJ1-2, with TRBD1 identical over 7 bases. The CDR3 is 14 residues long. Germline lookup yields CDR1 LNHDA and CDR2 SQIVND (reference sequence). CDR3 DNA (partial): TGTGCCAGTAGTCGTAGGGACAGACAAAACATC. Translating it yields CASSRRDRQNI. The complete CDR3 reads CASSRRDRQNIYTF.

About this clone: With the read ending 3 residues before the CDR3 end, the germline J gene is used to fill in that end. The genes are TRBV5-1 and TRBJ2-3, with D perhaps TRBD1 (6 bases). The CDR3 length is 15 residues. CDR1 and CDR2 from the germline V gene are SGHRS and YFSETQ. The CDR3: CASSPEAGVGQPQYF. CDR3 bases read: TGCGCCAGCAGCCCTGAGGCAGGGGTGGGTCAGCCG.